Listed below are T cell receptor beta chains from one sample, sequenced in a study of blood T cell repertoires in COVID-19. Profiling relied on immunoSEQ multiplex PCR, and the TCRdb table lists in-frame clones only, not all of them. Here the sample spans 140,000 to 150,000 clones, 87% being singletons. Sequenced material: peripheral blood. The origin of the receptors is a woman between 45 and 60 years old with acute or convalescent COVID-19. Both conserved end residues are part of each CDR3. Each record gives: J gene, clone size, V gene, D gene, CDR3 protein, CDR3 DNA. A D gene is named only where the DNA matches it firmly. Size values are once, few and many counts, or a class for expanded clones, and some rows have none.

TRBJ2-1 | NA | TRBV9 | TRBD1 | CASSPTSGGGYNEQFF | TGTGCCAGCAGCCCGACGTCAGGGGGCGGATACAATGAGCAGTTCTTC
TRBJ2-3 | NA | TRBV10-3 | NA | CAISEFQRATDTQYF | TGTGCCATCAGTGAGTTCCAGAGGGCCACAGATACGCAGTATTTT
TRBJ2-7 | NA | TRBV7-8 | TRBD2 | CASSPLGGGTYEQYF | TGTGCCAGCAGCCCGCTTGGCGGGGGGACCTACGAGCAGTACTTC
TRBJ1-2 | NA | TRBV6-2/TRBV6-3 | TRBD1 | CASSTGTGGSYGYTF | TGTGCCAGCAGTACGGGGACAGGTGGGTCCTATGGCTACACCTTC
TRBJ2-1 | NA | TRBV6-5 | TRBD1 | CASSSGGPYNEQFF | TGTGCCAGCAGTTCAGGGGGACCTTACAATGAGCAGTTCTTC
TRBJ1-1 | NA | TRBV5-1 | TRBD1 | CASNLEGSGGEAFF | TGCGCCAGCAACTTGGAGGGTTCAGGGGGAGAAGCTTTCTTT
TRBJ2-7 | NA | TRBV6-5 | NA | CATARQVTYEQYF | TGTGCCACCGCGAGACAGGTTACCTACGAGCAGTACTTC
TRBJ2-7 | NA | TRBV5-6 | TRBD1 | CASSFVSKGANEQYF | TGTGCCAGCAGCTTTGTCAGCAAGGGGGCGAACGAGCAGTACTTC
TRBJ1-5 | NA | TRBV19 | TRBD1 | CASSFSLDRVYQPQHF | TGTGCCAGTAGTTTCTCATTGGACAGGGTTTATCAGCCCCAGCATTTT
TRBJ2-2 | NA | TRBV6-2/TRBV6-3 | TRBD2 | CASSYLGGANTGELFF | TGTGCCAGCAGTTACCTGGGGGGGGCGAACACCGGGGAGCTGTTTTTT
TRBJ2-6 | NA | TRBV9 | NA | CASSDGTNLSGANVLTF | TGTGCCAGCAGCGACGGGACAAATCTATCTGGGGCCAACGTCCTGACTTTC
TRBJ1-1 | NA | TRBV5-6 | NA | CASRSGQLMNTEAFF | TGTGCCAGCAGGTCTGGACAGCTCATGAACACTGAAGCTTTCTTT
TRBJ1-4 | few | TRBV19 | TRBD1 | CASRFSQGGEKLFF | TGTGCCAGTAGATTCAGCCAGGGGGGTGAAAAACTGTTTTTT
TRBJ2-7 | NA | TRBV9 | TRBD1 | CASSPLGQGVYEQYF | TGTGCCAGCAGCCCATTGGGACAGGGAGTATACGAGCAGTACTTC
TRBJ2-2 | NA | TRBV30 | NA | CAWSAPTRTGELFF | TGTGCCTGGAGTGCCCCTACTCGCACCGGGGAGCTGTTTTTT
TRBJ2-1 | NA | TRBV5-4 | NA | CASSLDQGSFHEQFF | TGTGCCAGCAGCTTGGATCAGGGATCTTTTCATGAGCAGTTCTTC
TRBJ2-7 | NA | TRBV6-5 | TRBD2 | CASSYRRELYEQYF | TGTGCCAGCAGTTACAGGCGGGAGCTCTACGAGCAGTACTTC
TRBJ2-5 | NA | TRBV5-1 | TRBD2 | CASSFQREGQETQYF | TGCGCCAGCAGCTTCCAGCGGGAGGGCCAAGAGACCCAGTACTTC
TRBJ1-5 | once | TRBV6-5 | TRBD1 | CASTLGTGQPQHF | TGTGCCAGCACCCTGGGGACAGGTCAGCCCCAGCATTTT
TRBJ1-6 | once | TRBV2 | NA | CASSWTENSPLHF | TGTGCCAGCAGTTGGACTGAGAATTCACCCCTCCACTTT
TRBJ2-3 | NA | TRBV25-1 | TRBD2 | CASSFPQAGGGDTQYF | TGTGCCAGCAGTTTTCCCCAAGCGGGGGGGGGAGATACGCAGTATTTT
TRBJ2-1 | NA | TRBV10-3 | NA | CAISESHTTYNEQFF | TGTGCCATCAGTGAGTCACACACTACCTACAATGAGCAGTTCTTC
TRBJ1-2 | NA | TRBV4-2 | TRBD1 | CASSQEGAGGGYTF | TGTGCCAGCAGCCAAGAAGGCGCAGGGGGAGGCTACACCTTC
TRBJ1-1 | NA | TRBV30 | TRBD1 | CAWSPRGAGGEAFF | TGTGCCTGGAGTCCCAGGGGGGCCGGGGGTGAAGCTTTCTTT
TRBJ2-1 | NA | TRBV19 | TRBD2 | CASSELAGAYNEQFF | TGTGCCAGTAGTGAGCTAGCGGGGGCCTACAATGAGCAGTTCTTC
TRBJ2-1 | NA | TRBV11-2 | TRBD1 | CASSQWGQGHNEQFF | TGTGCCAGCAGCCAATGGGGACAGGGCCACAATGAGCAGTTCTTC
TRBJ2-1 | NA | TRBV5-1 | TRBD1 | CASSGPTGTSYNEQFF | TGCGCCAGCAGCGGCCCGACAGGGACCTCCTACAATGAGCAGTTCTTC
TRBJ2-7 | once | TRBV7-3 | NA | CASSYWGGASYEQYF | TGTGCCAGCAGCTATTGGGGGGGCGCGTCCTACGAGCAGTACTTC
TRBJ2-4 | NA | TRBV5-4 | TRBD2 | CASRVSGGRDIQYF | TGTGCCAGCAGGGTTAGCGGGGGGCGGGACATTCAGTACTTC
TRBJ2-7 | once | TRBV19 | NA | CASSMGTGHNGGEQYF | TGTGCCAGTAGTATGGGTACGGGACACAACGGTGGGGAGCAGTACTTC
TRBJ2-6 | NA | TRBV27 | NA | CASTTGQPGANVLTF | TGTGCCAGCACCACAGGGCAACCCGGGGCCAACGTCCTGACTTTC
TRBJ2-7 | once | TRBV6-1 | NA | CASSDRQASYEQYF | TGTGCCAGCAGTGATCGACAGGCTTCGTACGAGCAGTACTTC
TRBJ2-1 | NA | TRBV7-2 | TRBD2 | CASSFGGSINEQFF | TGTGCCAGCAGCTTCGGCGGGAGTATTAATGAGCAGTTCTTC
TRBJ2-7 | NA | TRBV9 | TRBD2 | CASSALAGEGLEQYF | TGTGCCAGCAGCGCCCTAGCGGGAGAAGGCCTCGAGCAGTACTTC
TRBJ2-1 | NA | TRBV27 | NA | CASSPFSPKAYNEQFF | TGTGCCAGCAGTCCGTTCAGTCCCAAAGCCTACAATGAGCAGTTCTTC
TRBJ1-2 | NA | TRBV28 | TRBD1 | CASSSGQGAINYGYTF | TGTGCCAGCAGTTCAGGACAGGGCGCTATTAACTATGGCTACACCTTC
TRBJ1-1 | NA | TRBV4-1 | TRBD1 | CASSHRWGGQGAVNTEAFF | TGCGCCAGCAGCCACCGATGGGGAGGGCAGGGGGCAGTGAACACTGAAGCTTTCTTT
TRBJ2-3 | NA | TRBV5-1 | NA | CASSTGDTDTQYF | TGCGCCAGCAGTACGGGGGACACAGATACGCAGTATTTT
TRBJ1-4 | NA | TRBV19 | TRBD1 | CASSNRRDRGNEKLFF | TGTGCCAGTAGTAACAGGCGGGACAGGGGAAATGAAAAACTGTTTTTT
TRBJ1-1 | few | TRBV6-5 | NA | CASSYSGGNTEAFF | TGTGCCAGCAGTTACTCCGGGGGGAACACTGAAGCTTTCTTT
TRBJ1-4 | NA | TRBV5-4 | NA | CASSLAGKDEKLFF | TGTGCCAGCAGCTTAGCAGGGAAGGATGAAAAACTGTTTTTT
TRBJ2-3 | NA | TRBV3-1/TRBV3-2 | TRBD2 | CASSAPSGHNTDTQYF | TGTGCCAGCAGCGCCCCTAGCGGTCATAACACAGATACGCAGTATTTT
TRBJ2-7 | NA | TRBV9 | TRBD2 | CASSVGLAGLYEQYF | TGTGCCAGCAGCGTAGGGCTAGCGGGACTCTACGAGCAGTACTTC
TRBJ1-1 | NA | TRBV12-3/TRBV12-4 | NA | CASSPQVNTEAFF | TGTGCCAGCAGTCCACAGGTGAACACTGAAGCTTTCTTT
TRBJ2-2 | NA | TRBV2 | NA | CASETGNTGELFF | TGTGCCAGCGAAACAGGAAACACCGGGGAGCTGTTTTTT
TRBJ1-2 | NA | TRBV19 | TRBD1 | CASSPQGGGYTF | TGTGCCAGTAGTCCCCAGGGGGGCGGCTACACCTTC
TRBJ1-2 | medium-sized | TRBV10-1 | TRBD1 | CASSDPNDRVAF | TGCGCCAGCAGTGATCCAAACGACAGGGTGGCCTTC
TRBJ2-7 | NA | TRBV9 | NA | CASSVGASYEQYF | TGTGCCAGCAGCGTTGGGGCTAGCTACGAGCAGTACTTC
TRBJ1-5 | NA | TRBV28 | NA | CASKRRGLGGNQPQHF | TGTGCCAGCAAAAGGCGGGGTTTGGGGGGCAATCAGCCCCAGCATTTT
TRBJ1-1 | NA | TRBV27 | NA | CASSLAGMNTEAFF | TGTGCCAGCAGTTTAGCAGGGATGAACACTGAAGCTTTCTTT
TRBJ1-2 | once | TRBV6-5 | NA | CASSYSAGDGYTF | TGTGCCAGCAGTTACTCGGCAGGGGATGGCTACACCTTC
TRBJ2-5 | NA | TRBV7-6 | TRBD2 | CASSLVSLAGAETQYF | TGTGCCAGCAGCTTAGTCAGCCTAGCGGGGGCAGAGACCCAGTACTTC
TRBJ2-7 | NA | TRBV6-5 | NA | CASCPEAGLSYEQYF | TGTGCCAGCTGCCCAGAAGCGGGTCTCTCCTACGAGCAGTACTTC
TRBJ2-2 | NA | TRBV19 | TRBD2 | CASSIDQMRGAPRGELFF | TGTGCCAGTAGTATAGACCAGATGCGGGGGGCCCCACGGGGGGAGCTGTTTTTT
TRBJ2-1 | NA | TRBV19 | NA | CASSIGSGIRRGEQFF | TGTGCCAGTAGTATCGGTAGTGGGATCCGAAGGGGTGAGCAGTTCTTC
TRBJ1-2 | NA | TRBV2 | TRBD1 | CAFTGGVNYGYTF | TGTGCCTTTACAGGGGGCGTGAACTATGGCTACACCTTC
TRBJ2-7 | NA | TRBV10-2 | TRBD1 | CASSEVGDRGFF | TGCGCCAGCAGTGAGGTGGGGGACAGGGGTTTCTTC
TRBJ2-5 | NA | TRBV27 | NA | CASTLLEAQETQYF | TGTGCCAGCACCCTTTTAGAGGCCCAAGAGACCCAGTACTTC
TRBJ1-2 | NA | TRBV3-1/TRBV3-2 | TRBD1 | CASSPSTGVGYGYTF | TGTGCCAGCAGCCCCTCGACAGGGGTTGGATATGGCTACACCTTC
TRBJ2-3 | NA | TRBV7-2 | TRBD1 | CASSSPRGRSTDTQYF | TGTGCCAGCAGCTCGCCCAGGGGGCGTTCGACAGATACGCAGTATTTT